These 27 T cell receptor beta chains were sequenced from one sample in a study of blood T cell repertoires in COVID-19. Repertoires were generated with immunoSEQ multiplex PCR, while TCRdb's copy carries only in-frame clones and drops some. The sample gives more than 85,000 clones, roughly 79% of which show up once; 30% to 45% is in the top ten. The material sequenced was peripheral blood. These receptors all come from a man older than 75 with acute or convalescent COVID-19.

The sample holds a few counts of this clone. This chain uses TRBV28 with TRBJ2-2, with 8 bases matching TRBD1. J was trimmed by 8 bases and V by 5 bases; bases with no gene match: 7. This CDR3 is built from 14 residues. Germline V gene data show CDR1 as MDHEN and CDR2 as SYDVKM. The CDR3 DNA is TGTGCCAGCAGTCTCGGACAGGGTGAAGGGGAGCTGTTTTTT. This gives the protein CASSLGQGEGELFF.

The gene calls are TRBV19 and TRBJ1-4; TRBD1 is a possible D gene (5 bases). Between the trimmed V and J ends, which lost 7 bases and 0 bases, there was a span of 18 bases. The length of the CDR3 is 17 residues. Germline CDR1 is LNHDA and CDR2 is SQIVND (reference sequence). CDR3 bases: TGTGCCAGTACCCCAACCCGACAGAGAACAACTAATGAAAAACTGTTTTTT. Its translation is CASTPTRQRTTNEKLFF.

The chain links TRBV30 to TRBJ2-5; 11 positions agree with TRBD1. The CDR3 length is 14 residues. CDR1 GTSNPN and CDR2 SVGIG come from the germline V gene (reference sequence). The ends lost 2 bases at V and 4 bases at J; junction bases unmatched: 3. The CDR3 here is CAWSSGQGGETQYF. The CDR3 DNA reads TGTGCCTGGAGTTCGGGACAGGGGGGAGAGACCCAGTACTTC.

The chain combines TRBV25-1 with TRBJ2-7, with unresolved D. Trimming pared 1 base from V and 0 bases from J, leaving 7 bases between. Germline CDR1 MGHDK, CDR2 SYGVNS. CDR3 size: 14 residues. CDR3 sequence: CASSEWASSYEQYF. Written as DNA, the CDR3 is TGTGCCAGCAGTGAATGGGCTTCCTCCTACGAGCAGTACTTC.

This clone was detected once. This sequence joins TRBV6-5 and TRBJ2-5, with D possibly being TRBD1 (6 bases). The CDR3 covers 14 residues. The V end was cut by 2 bases, the J end by 4 bases, with 11 bases between. The V gene's germline CDR1 is MNHEY and CDR2 SVGAGI. The CDR3 DNA reads as TGTGCCAGCAGTTACCCCGGGACATCAGAGACCCAGTACTTC. Translated: CASSYPGTSETQYF.

The rearrangement uses TRBV5-1 and TRBJ2-3; D perhaps matches TRBD2 (5 bases). The germline V gene encodes CDR1 SGHRS and CDR2 YFSETQ. Deletions cut 4 bases from V and 2 bases from J, with 17 bases between. The CDR3 is 16 amino acids. The CDR3 DNA sequence: TGCGCCAGCAGCCAGTATGAGAGCGGAAACACAGATACGCAGTATTTT. Translating gives CASSQYESGNTDTQYF.

The chain couples TRBV12-3 or TRBV12-4 to TRBJ1-2; the match to TRBD1 covers 10 bases. J lost 7 bases, V lost 5 bases, and 4 bases had no gene match. This CDR3 is built from 13 residues. The CDR3 sequence: CASSGDRGSGYTF. DNA for the CDR3: TGTGCCAGCAGTGGGGACAGGGGCTCTGGCTACACCTTC.

The chain recombines TRBV6-5 with TRBJ1-1; D call uncertain. The CDR3 contains 14 residues. V lost 7 bases to trimming and J lost 1 base, with 13 bases between them. Germline loops: CDR1 MNHEY, CDR2 SVGAGI. The CDR3 region is CASNPQPSNTEAFF. CDR3 nucleotides: TGTGCCAGCAATCCACAGCCCTCGAACACTGAAGCTTTCTTT.

The gene calls are TRBV15 and TRBJ2-3; maybe TRBD2 (5 bases). The germline V and J ends were trimmed by 2 bases and 5 bases, with 20 bases remaining between them. Germline V gene sequence: CDR1 LNHNV, CDR2 YYDKDF (reference sequence). The CDR3 loop spans 17 amino acids. CDR3 nucleotide sequence: TGTGCCACCAGCAGAAAGATGGCTAGCTCGGGAAGAGATACGCAGTATTTT. Its translation: CATSRKMASSGRDTQYF.

This chain links TRBV6-2 or TRBV6-3 with TRBJ2-4, with 8 bases aligning to TRBD2. Germline lookup yields CDR1 MNHEY and CDR2 SVGEGT. V was clipped by 0 bases and J by 6 bases; unmatched bases: 10. The CDR3 is made up of 17 amino acids. DNA for the CDR3: TGTGCCAGCAGTTACTCGTTTGTAAGGGCGGGGGGAAACATTCAGTACTTC. Its translation is CASSYSFVRAGGNIQYF.

J is TRBJ2-2 and V is TRBV7-6, with D uncertain. Germline values: CDR1 SGHVS, CDR2 FNYEAQ. The CDR3 extends over 16 amino acids. Trimming stripped 1 base from V and 3 bases from J, with 12 bases between. The CDR3 here is CASSLVSPGDTGELFF. CDR3 coding DNA: TGTGCCAGCAGCTTAGTTAGTCCCGGAGACACCGGGGAGCTGTTTTTT.

The rearrangement links TRBV5-6 to TRBJ2-3, with D perhaps matching TRBD2 (6 bases). Deletions cut 0 bases from V and 6 bases from J, with 8 bases between. The CDR3 totals 13 residues. From germline, CDR1 is SGHDT and CDR2 YYEEEE. The CDR3 bases are TGTGCCAGCAGCTTGGCAGGGAGGGATACGCAGTATTTT. This encodes CASSLAGRDTQYF.

The chain carries TRBV28 and TRBJ1-5; possible D gene TRBD1, 6 bases. The V gene lost 5 bases and the J gene lost 6 bases, with 20 bases spanning the gap. This CDR3 is 16 amino acids long. The V gene's germline CDR1 is MDHEN and CDR2 SYDVKM. The CDR3: CASSPWPGQGLQPQHF. CDR3 nucleotides: TGTGCCAGCAGTCCGTGGCCGGGACAAGGGCTTCAGCCCCAGCATTTT.

The rearrangement uses TRBV9 and TRBJ2-6; 11 bases align to TRBD1. Germline values: CDR1 SGDLS, CDR2 YYNGEE. V shed 0 bases and J 0 bases; nucleotides not matched to a gene: 2. The CDR3 is made up of 18 amino acids. The CDR3 nucleotides read TGTGCCAGCAGCGTAGGGGACAGGGGGTTCTCTGGGGCCAACGTCCTGACTTTC. Residues: CASSVGDRGFSGANVLTF.

This chain joins TRBV7-9 and TRBJ1-2, with D maybe TRBD1 (6 bases). The germline V gene encodes CDR1 SEHNR and CDR2 FQNEAQ (reference sequence). The ends were cut back, 4 bases at V and 0 bases at J, with 12 bases in the middle. This CDR3 is 15 amino acids long. The CDR3 sequence is CASSSPGATNYGYTF. The CDR3 DNA reads TGTGCCAGCAGCTCTCCAGGGGCCACTAACTATGGCTACACCTTC.

V usage is TRBV12-2 and J usage is TRBJ1-2. TRBV12-2 is flagged as a pseudogene. CDR3 length: 18 residues. The CDR3 coding sequence is TGTGCAAGTCGCTTAGGGAAATATGAAGGGGCGGGAAACTATGGCTACACCTTC. Translated: CASRLGKYEGAGNYGYTF.

The chain joins TRBV14 to TRBJ1-2; weak D call: TRBD1 (5 bases). The germline V gene encodes CDR1 SGHDN and CDR2 FVKESK. The CDR3 sequence is 13 residues long. The V end lost 2 bases, the J end lost 6 bases, and 10 bases lay between the germline ends. The CDR3 DNA is TGTGCCAGCAGCCAACAGGGACTGGATGGCTACACCTTC. As protein: CASSQQGLDGYTF.

The chain couples TRBV28 to TRBJ1-2; TRBD1 matches at 9 bases. The CDR3 sequence is 15 residues long. Germline V gene lookup returns CDR1 MDHEN and CDR2 SYDVKM. J lost 3 bases, V lost 7 bases, and 9 bases had no gene match. The CDR3 sequence is CASTIQGASDYGYTF. In DNA, the CDR3 is TGTGCCAGCACGATACAGGGGGCTTCGGACTATGGCTACACCTTC.

The gene calls are TRBV19 and TRBJ2-1, with a weak D call TRBD2 (6 bases). Germline lookup yields CDR1 LNHDA and CDR2 SQIVND (reference sequence). The CDR3 consists of 14 residues. The CDR3 here is CATLKRTGDNEQFF. DNA for the CDR3: TGTGCTACCCTGAAGAGGACGGGAGACAATGAGCAGTTCTTC.

Points on this clone: The sample has other DNA sequences that encode this CDR3 too. The chain combines TRBV19 with TRBJ1-5; 9 nucleotides match TRBD1. The V and J ends lost 5 bases and 6 bases, in that order; junction bases with no gene match: 2. There are 13 residues in the CDR3. Looked up from germline, CDR1 is LNHDA and CDR2 is SQIVND (reference sequence). CDR3 amino acids: CASSQQGAQPQHF. In DNA, the CDR3 is TGTGCCAGTAGTCAACAGGGGGCTCAGCCCCAGCATTTT. Based on the CDR3 plus reference TRBV19 and TRBJ1-5, the full variable domain is DGGITQSPKYLFRKEGQNVTLSCEQNLNHDAMYWYRQDPGQGLRLIYYSQIVNDFQKGDIAEGYSVSREKKESFPLTVTSAQKNPTAFYLCASSQQGAQPQHFGDGTRLSIL.

The chain carries TRBV5-1 and TRBJ1-2; 7 nucleotides agree with TRBD1. With V trimmed by 1 base and J by 1 base, 4 bases remained unmatched. The CDR3 extends over 15 amino acids. CDR1 is SGHRS, CDR2 YFSETQ, per germline. CDR3 DNA sequence: TGCGCCAGCAGCTTGACAGGGGATTATAACTATGGCTACACCTTC. This gives the protein CASSLTGDYNYGYTF.

J is TRBJ2-7 and V is TRBV28, with D tentatively TRBD1 (5 bases). V was pared by 6 bases and J by 0 bases, with 12 bases between. The germline CDR1 and CDR2 sequences are MDHEN and SYDVKM. This CDR3 spans 14 amino acids. Here the CDR3 DNA reads TGTGCCAGCAGGAGACAGACCAGCTCCTACGAGCAGTACTTC. This gives the protein CASRRQTSSYEQYF.

This chain links TRBV2 with TRBJ1-5; 9 bases align to TRBD1. The CDR3 totals 14 residues. The germline V gene has CDR1 SNHLY and CDR2 FYNNEI. After removal of 8 bases from V and 3 bases from J, the junction contained 5 bases not matched to a gene. CDR3 sequence: CASSGQGYNQPQHF. The CDR3 bases are TGTGCCAGCTCGGGACAGGGTTACAATCAGCCCCAGCATTTT.

The V gene is TRBV5-8, the J gene TRBJ1-1; 12 nucleotides agree with TRBD1. V lost 6 bases to trimming and J lost 7 bases; unmatched junction nucleotides: 13. The CDR3 sequence is 16 residues long. CDR1 is SGHTS, CDR2 YDEGEE, per germline. CDR3 sequence (DNA): TGTGCCAGCACCATAGGGACAGGGGGCGCGTGGGGTGAAGCTTTCTTT. Amino acid sequence: CASTIGTGGAWGEAFF.

The rearrangement links TRBV10-3 to TRBJ1-2, with 9 bases fitting TRBD1. Germline V lookup: CDR1 ENHRY, CDR2 SYGVKD. This CDR3 has 16 amino acids. V lost 3 bases, J lost 6 bases, and 11 bases stayed unmatched. The CDR3 spells CAISDPPGQGPNGYTF. The CDR3 region has the DNA TGTGCCATCAGTGATCCCCCGGGACAGGGTCCTAATGGCTACACCTTC.

The chain uses TRBV4-2 and TRBJ2-1; D possibly corresponds to TRBD2 (6 bases). This CDR3 is built from 16 residues. The V end lost 1 base, the J end lost 2 bases, and 12 bases lay between the germline ends. The germline V gene encodes CDR1 LGHNA and CDR2 YNFKEQ. The CDR3 DNA reads as TGTGCCAGCAGCCAAGTAGCTAGCGAGGCCTACAATGAGCAGTTCTTC. Residues: CASSQVASEAYNEQFF.

V and J are TRBV7-9 and TRBJ2-1; maybe TRBD1 (6 bases). The CDR3 is 16 amino acids. Germline lookup yields CDR1 SEHNR and CDR2 FQNEAQ (reference sequence). V gave up 3 bases and J gave up 3 bases, with 15 bases separating them. The CDR3, as DNA: TGTGCCAGCAGCTTTATAACAGGGAGAAACTACAATGAGCAGTTCTTC. Protein product: CASSFITGRNYNEQFF.